This TCR beta chain was recorded in a study of T cells in Graves' hyperthyroidism and ophthalmopathy. As regards this clonotype: The antigen remains unidentified.

Over 9 ml of fresh peripheral blood supplied the PBMCs. Study outcomes and limitations: Before onset, ophthalmopathy was predicted by the model a median around 6 months earlier.

The investigators amplified TCR beta CDR3 regions from RNA transcripts. First-round RT-PCR with HTBI primers amplified the TCR CDR3 region. In TCRdb, the multiplex PCR reads were re-called with MiXCR into one record per CDR3 protein. The sample has 370,000 or so distinct CDR3 sequences, 15% to 18% seen once. Sequenced input: blood. The clonotype comes from a woman aged 18-29 years with Graves' hyperthyroidism that later progressed to Graves' ophthalmopathy.

CDR3 sequence: CASSSGDYGYTF. The CDR3 nucleotides read TGTGCCAGCAGCTCCGGGGACTATGGCTACACCTTC. This chain connects TRBV28 to TRBJ1-2; D remains unclear. This CDR3 comprises 12 residues. V lost 6 bases and J lost 3, with 8 bases in between. The V gene's germline CDR1 is MDHEN and CDR2 SYDVKM.